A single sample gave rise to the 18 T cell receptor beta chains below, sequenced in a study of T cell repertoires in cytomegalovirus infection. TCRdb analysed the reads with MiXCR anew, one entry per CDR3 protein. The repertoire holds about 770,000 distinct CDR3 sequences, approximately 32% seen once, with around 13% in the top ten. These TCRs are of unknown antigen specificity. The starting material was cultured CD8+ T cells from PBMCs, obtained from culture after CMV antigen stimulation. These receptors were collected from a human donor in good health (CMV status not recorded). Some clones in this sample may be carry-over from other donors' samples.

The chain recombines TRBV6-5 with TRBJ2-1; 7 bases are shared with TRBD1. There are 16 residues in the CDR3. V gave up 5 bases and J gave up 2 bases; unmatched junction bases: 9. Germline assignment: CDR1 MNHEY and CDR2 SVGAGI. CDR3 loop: CASSKGAFPPYNEQFF. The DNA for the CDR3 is TGTGCCAGCAGTAAGGGGGCTTTCCCGCCCTACAATGAGCAGTTCTTC.

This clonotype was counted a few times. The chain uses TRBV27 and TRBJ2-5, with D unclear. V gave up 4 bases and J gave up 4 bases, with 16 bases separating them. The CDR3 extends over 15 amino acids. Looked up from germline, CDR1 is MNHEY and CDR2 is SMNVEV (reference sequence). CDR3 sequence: CASSSAVGVRETQYF. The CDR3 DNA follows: TGTGCCAGCAGTTCGGCAGTCGGAGTGAGAGAGACCCAGTACTTC.

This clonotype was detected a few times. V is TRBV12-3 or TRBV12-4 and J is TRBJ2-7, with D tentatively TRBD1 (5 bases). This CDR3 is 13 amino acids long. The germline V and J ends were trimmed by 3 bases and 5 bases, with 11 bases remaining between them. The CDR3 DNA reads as TGTGCCAGCAGTTTGGCCAGGGTGAACGAGCAGTACTTC. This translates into CASSLARVNEQYF.

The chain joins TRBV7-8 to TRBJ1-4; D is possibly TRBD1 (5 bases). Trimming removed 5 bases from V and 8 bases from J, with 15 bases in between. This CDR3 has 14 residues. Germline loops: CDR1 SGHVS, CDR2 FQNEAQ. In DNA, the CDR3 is TGTGCCAGCAGCGGCAAGCAGGGAAACGAAAAACTGTTTTTT. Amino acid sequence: CASSGKQGNEKLFF.

CDR3 loop: CATDRGHEQYF. CDR3 sequence (DNA): TGTGCCACAGACAGGGGGCACGAGCAGTACTTC. This sequence joins TRBV7-9 and TRBJ2-7; 10 bases line up with TRBD1. The V and J ends lost 10 bases and 5 bases, in that order; junction bases with no gene match: 2. The CDR3 runs 11 residues. The germline V gene encodes CDR1 SEHNR and CDR2 FQNEAQ (reference sequence).

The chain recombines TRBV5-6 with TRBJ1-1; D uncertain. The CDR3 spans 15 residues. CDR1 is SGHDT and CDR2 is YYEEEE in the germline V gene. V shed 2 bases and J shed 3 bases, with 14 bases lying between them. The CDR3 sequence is CASSFPGRADTEAFF. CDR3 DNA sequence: TGTGCCAGCAGCTTCCCGGGGAGGGCGGACACTGAAGCTTTCTTT.

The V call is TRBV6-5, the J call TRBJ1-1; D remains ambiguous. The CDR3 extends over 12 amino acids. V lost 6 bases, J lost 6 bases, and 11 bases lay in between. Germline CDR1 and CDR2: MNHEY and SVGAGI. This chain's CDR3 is CASSPGRSEAFF. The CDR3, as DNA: TGTGCCAGCAGCCCCGGACGGTCTGAAGCTTTCTTT.

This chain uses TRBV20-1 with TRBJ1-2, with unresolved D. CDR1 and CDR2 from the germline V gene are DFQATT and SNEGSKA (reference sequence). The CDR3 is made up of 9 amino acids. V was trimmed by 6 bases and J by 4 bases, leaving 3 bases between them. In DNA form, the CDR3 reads TGCAGTGCAACCTATGGCTACACCTTC. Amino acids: CSATYGYTF.

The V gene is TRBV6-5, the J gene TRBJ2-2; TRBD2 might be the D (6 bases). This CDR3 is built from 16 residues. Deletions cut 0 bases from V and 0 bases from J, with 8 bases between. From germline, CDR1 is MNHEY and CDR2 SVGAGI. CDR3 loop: CASSYSGGANTGELFF. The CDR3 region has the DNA TGTGCCAGCAGTTACTCGGGAGGCGCGAACACCGGGGAGCTGTTTTTT.

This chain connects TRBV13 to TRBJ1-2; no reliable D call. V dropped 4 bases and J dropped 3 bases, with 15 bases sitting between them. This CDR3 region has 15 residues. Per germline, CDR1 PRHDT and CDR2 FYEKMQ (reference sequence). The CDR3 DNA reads TGTGCCAGCAGCTCCCCCTCGACCCGGGACTATGGCTACACCTTC. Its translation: CASSSPSTRDYGYTF.

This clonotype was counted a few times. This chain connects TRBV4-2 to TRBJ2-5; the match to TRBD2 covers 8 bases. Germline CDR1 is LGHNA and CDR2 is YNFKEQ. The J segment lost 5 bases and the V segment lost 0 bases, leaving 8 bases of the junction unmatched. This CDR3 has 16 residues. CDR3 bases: TGTGCCAGCAGCCAAGATCCCGGGGGGGCCGGGGAGACCCAGTACTTC. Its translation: CASSQDPGGAGETQYF.

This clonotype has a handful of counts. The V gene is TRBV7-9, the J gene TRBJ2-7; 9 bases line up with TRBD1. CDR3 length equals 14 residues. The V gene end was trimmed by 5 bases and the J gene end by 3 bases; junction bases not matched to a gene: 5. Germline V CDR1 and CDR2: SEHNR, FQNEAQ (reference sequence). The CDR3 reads CASSTGTGIYEQYV. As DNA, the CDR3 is TGTGCCAGCAGCACCGGGACAGGGATCTACGAGCAGTACGTC.

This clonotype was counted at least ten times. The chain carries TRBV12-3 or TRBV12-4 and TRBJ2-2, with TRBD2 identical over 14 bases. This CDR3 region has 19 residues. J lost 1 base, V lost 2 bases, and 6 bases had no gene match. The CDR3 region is CASSLTGTSGGENTGELFF. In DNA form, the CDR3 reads TGTGCCAGCAGTTTAACCGGGACTAGCGGGGGTGAGAACACCGGGGAGCTGTTTTTT.

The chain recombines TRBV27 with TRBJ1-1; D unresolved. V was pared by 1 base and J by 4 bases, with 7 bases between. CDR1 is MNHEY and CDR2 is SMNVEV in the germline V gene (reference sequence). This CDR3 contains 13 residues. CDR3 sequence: CASSLLVFTEAFF. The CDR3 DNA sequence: TGTGCCAGCAGTTTATTGGTCTTCACTGAAGCTTTCTTT.

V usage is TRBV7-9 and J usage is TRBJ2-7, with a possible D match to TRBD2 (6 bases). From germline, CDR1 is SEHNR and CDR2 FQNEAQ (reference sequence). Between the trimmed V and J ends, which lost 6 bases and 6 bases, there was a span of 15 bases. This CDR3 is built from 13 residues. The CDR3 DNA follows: TGTGCCAGCAGTTACCTTAGCGGAGGCGAGCAGTACTTC. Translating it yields CASSYLSGGEQYF.

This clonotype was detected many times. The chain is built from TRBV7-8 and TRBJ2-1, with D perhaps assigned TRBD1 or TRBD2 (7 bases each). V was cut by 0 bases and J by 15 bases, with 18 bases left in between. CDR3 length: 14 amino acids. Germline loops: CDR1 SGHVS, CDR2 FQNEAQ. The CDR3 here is CASSLAPAGGVRFF. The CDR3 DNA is TGTGCCAGCAGCTTAGCCCCGGCAGGGGGGGTACGGTTCTTC.

The CDR3 loop reads CASPGGGAVNYGYTF. The CDR3 nucleotides read TGTGCCAGCCCAGGAGGGGGGGCAGTTAACTATGGCTACACCTTC. The chain links TRBV2 to TRBJ1-2; TRBD1 is a possible D gene (6 bases). Looked up from germline, CDR1 is SNHLY and CDR2 is FYNNEI. V dropped 8 bases and J dropped 1 base, with 17 bases sitting between them. The CDR3 consists of 15 residues.

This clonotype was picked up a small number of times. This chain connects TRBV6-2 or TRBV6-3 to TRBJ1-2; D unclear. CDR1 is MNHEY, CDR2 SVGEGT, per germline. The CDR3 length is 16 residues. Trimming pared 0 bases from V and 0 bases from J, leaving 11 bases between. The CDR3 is CASSYSPEQTNYGYTF. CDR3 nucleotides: TGTGCCAGCAGTTACTCCCCGGAACAGACTAACTATGGCTACACCTTC.